This T cell receptor beta chain was found in a study of blood T cell repertoires in COVID-19 (dated by TCRdb to the early 2020s). About the investigation overall: Collaborator samples came from the United States, Italy and Spain and covered acute and convalescent phases of COVID-19. HLA class I and class II types, where available, came from metadata supplied by the sample provider rather than from assay-based typing. Samples came from the ongoing ImmuneRACE study (first 160 participants) plus 1,254 subjects from 6 global collaborators. The sample metadata nearly always contained a de-identified subject ID, COVID-19 status, age in years and sex. The material from the prospective study consisted of cDNA or gDNA derived from T cells, B-cell-depleted T cells, or PBMCs. Deeply sampled blood TCRbeta repertoires from subjects exposed to, actively infected with, or recovered from COVID-19 were included in the dataset. The repertoires were released in a freely available public database meant as a resource for research on the immune response to SARS-CoV-2.

Participants in the prospective study were aged 18 to 89 years, lived in some 24 United States geographic areas, and enrolled through a virtual design. Cohort assignment in the prospective study relied on participant-reported clinical history from a screening survey and a study questionnaire. For ImmuneRACE Cohort 3, a participant was defined as recovered based on two consecutive negative NP/OP PCR tests, clearance by a healthcare professional, or resolution of symptoms. Each participant in the prospective study had whole blood, serum and a nasopharyngeal or oropharyngeal swab collected by mobile phlebotomists. Over an approximately 2-month period, participants in the prospective study had the option of providing additional blood draws and questionnaires. Before DNA extraction, blood samples from the prospective study were shipped at room temperature or frozen. Paper-wide results and their limitations: The amount of clinical and demographic metadata varied by source and participant and was provided uncurated.

This clone was seen just once. Its recognized antigen is unknown. Base-call qualities are not available, and no considerably larger clone is one nucleotide away. The immunoSEQ Assay, a bias-controlled multiplex PCR, was used to amplify TCRbeta CDR3 regions from genomic DNA. In the original analysis: Nucleated cell counts per sample were estimated from amplification of reference gene primers within the assay. Sequence reads were collapsed and filtered to measure the absolute abundance of every unique TCRbeta CDR3 rearrangement. For each sample, productive Simpson clonality was calculated by taking the square root of Simpson's diversity index across productive rearrangements. The table was pulled from immuneACCESS by TCRdb, which kept in-frame rearrangements only. Such tables lose some clones; where checked, under half of the loss comes from unresolved V genes, and the rest has no known cause. The V and J calls and clone size come from that table; D and trimming were worked out from the DNA. The sample table records 200,000 to 300,000 clones; about 89% of these occur just once. The top ten hold around 10% of the sample.

The sequencing sample was made of PBMCs or T cells enriched from blood (not recorded which). The receptor comes from a man aged 40-49 years who had recovered from COVID-19.

The CDR3 here reads CASSVDRRSYEQYF. At the DNA level, the sequence is TGCGCCAGCAGCGTGGACAGGCGCTCCTACGAGCAGTACTTC. Rearrangement joined TRBV5-1 to TRBJ2-7, with TRBD1 matching 7 junction bases. The CDR3, cysteine through phenylalanine, is 14 amino acids long. Only CDR3 DNA is held: 42 bases, read in frame from base 1. CDR1 SGHRS and CDR2 YFSETQ were looked up in the germline V gene. For this chain, trimming is 4 bases at the V end and 0 bases at the J end, and the number of junction bases without a gene match is 4. This CDR3, with the reference TRBV5-1 and TRBJ2-7 proteins standing in past its ends, gives the full variable domain KAGVTQTPRYLIKTRGQQVTLSCSPISGHRSVSWYQQTPGQGLQFLFEYFSETQRNKGNFPGRFSGRQFSNSRSEMNVSTLELGDSALYLCASSVDRRSYEQYFGPGTRLTVT.